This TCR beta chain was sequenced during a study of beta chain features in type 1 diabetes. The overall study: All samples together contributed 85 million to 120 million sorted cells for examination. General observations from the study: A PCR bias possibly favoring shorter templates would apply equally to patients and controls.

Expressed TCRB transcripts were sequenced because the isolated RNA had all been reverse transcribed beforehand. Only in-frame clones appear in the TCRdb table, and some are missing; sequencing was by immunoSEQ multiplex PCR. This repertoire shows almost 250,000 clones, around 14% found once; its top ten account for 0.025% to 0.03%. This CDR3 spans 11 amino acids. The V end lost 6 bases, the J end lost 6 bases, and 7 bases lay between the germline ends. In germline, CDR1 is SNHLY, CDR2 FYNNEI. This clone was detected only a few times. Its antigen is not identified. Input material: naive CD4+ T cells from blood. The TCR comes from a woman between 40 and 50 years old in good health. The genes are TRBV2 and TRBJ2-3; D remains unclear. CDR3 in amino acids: CASRMRDTQYF. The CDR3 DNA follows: TGTGCCAGCAGGATGCGTGATACGCAGTATTTT.